This TCR beta chain was recorded in a study of blood T cell repertoires in COVID-19. Clones were read by immunoSEQ multiplex PCR, and TCRdb kept only the in-frame ones, dropping some. Here the sample spans about 270,000 clones, approximately 90% being singletons. The CDR3 runs 14 residues. The trim removed 2 bases at V and 8 bases at J, leaving 5 bases unmatched. CDR1 is GTSNPN, CDR2 SVGIG, per germline (reference sequence). Cohorts were determined from participant-reported clinical history. This TCR came from a middle-aged woman with acute COVID-19. The specimen was PBMCs or T cells enriched from blood (not recorded which). The chain is built from TRBV30 and TRBJ2-1; 11 bases map to TRBD2. The CDR3 bases are TGTGCCTGGAGTACTAGCGGGAGCGGGGATGAGCAGTTCTTC. Its protein product is CAWSTSGSGDEQFF.